The 16 T cell receptor beta chains in this list originate from one sample, sequenced in a study of shared clonotypes between healthy human individuals. The table came from immunoSEQ multiplex PCR; TCRdb's copy has only in-frame clones and leaves some out. This table holds roughly 1,500,000 clones, 98% found once. The sequencing input was naive CD4+ T cells sorted from blood. Subset described: CD45RA+ positively selected. These receptors all stem from a man in his thirties or forties in good health.

The genes are TRBV5-4 and TRBJ2-1; TRBD1 is a possible D gene (7 bases). Germline assignment: CDR1 SGHNT and CDR2 YYREEE (reference sequence). V lost 0 bases, J lost 4 bases, and 14 bases lay in between. The CDR3 runs to 16 residues. The CDR3 is CASSLGQGDLYNEQFF. The CDR3 DNA follows: TGTGCCAGCAGCTTGGGTCAGGGGGACTTATACAATGAGCAGTTCTTC.

This chain joins TRBV7-9 and TRBJ2-7, with a possible D match to TRBD1 (7 bases). This CDR3 contains 14 residues. Germline loops: CDR1 SEHNR, CDR2 FQNEAQ (reference sequence). V was pared by 1 base and J by 7 bases, with 14 bases between. The CDR3 DNA is TGTGCCAGCAGCTTAGGCAGGGGGACTGTTGAGCAGTACTTC. It encodes CASSLGRGTVEQYF.

V is TRBV28 and J is TRBJ2-3; TRBD1 might be the D (5 bases). There are 14 residues in the CDR3. V was trimmed by 2 bases and J by 3 bases, leaving 9 bases between them. The germline V gene has CDR1 MDHEN and CDR2 SYDVKM. The DNA for the CDR3 is TGTGCCAGCAGTTTAGGGGCCCCTACAGATACGCAGTATTTT. As protein: CASSLGAPTDTQYF.

The chain combines TRBV5-5 with TRBJ2-7; 8 bases agree with TRBD1. This CDR3 comprises 15 residues. Trimming cost V 0 bases and J 2 bases; bases outside gene matches: 4. Germline CDR1 and CDR2: SGHKS and YYEKEE (reference sequence). DNA of the CDR3: TGTGCCAGCAGCTTGGCCAGGGGGCATCCCTACGAGCAGTACTTC. Amino acid sequence: CASSLARGHPYEQYF. The variable domain in full, with the rest retrieved from reference TRBV5-5 and TRBJ2-7, is DAGVTQSPTHLIKTRGQQVTLRCSPISGHKSVSWYQQVLGQGPQFIFQYYEKEERGRGNFPDRFSARQFPNYSSELNVNALLLGDSALYLCASSLARGHPYEQYFGPGTRLTVT.

The rearrangement uses TRBV15 and TRBJ2-3; the D is unclear. V lost 5 bases, J lost 6 bases, and 9 bases lay in between. CDR3 length: 12 amino acids. The germline V gene encodes CDR1 LNHNV and CDR2 YYDKDF (reference sequence). This CDR3 is CATSLTRDTQYF. The CDR3 region has the DNA TGTGCCACCAGCCTCACTCGGGATACGCAGTATTTT.

This clone was observed a single time. The rearrangement uses TRBV7-2 and TRBJ1-5, with 9 bases lining up with TRBD1. Germline CDR1 is SGHTA and CDR2 is FQGNSA. V trimming: 5 bases; J trimming: 5 bases; junction bases outside the gene matches: 7. The CDR3 is made up of 15 amino acids. The CDR3 here is CASSPHTGGDQPQHF. The CDR3 DNA reads as TGTGCCAGCAGCCCTCACACAGGGGGCGATCAGCCCCAGCATTTT.

DNA of the CDR3: TGCGCCAGCAGCTTGCCTAACTTGAATTATGAGCAGTTCTTC. Translating gives CASSLPNLNYEQFF. This chain uses TRBV5-1 with TRBJ2-1; D is uncertain. Germline loops: CDR1 SGHRS, CDR2 YFSETQ. V lost 1 base and J lost 8, with 13 bases in between. The CDR3 has 14 residues.

The gene calls are TRBV5-1 and TRBJ1-5; TRBD1 is a possible D gene (6 bases). The germline CDR1 and CDR2 sequences are SGHRS and YFSETQ. The V end lost 0 bases, the J end lost 4 bases, and 11 bases lay between the germline ends. This CDR3 comprises 15 residues. For the CDR3, the DNA is TGCGCCAGCAGCTTGGAGGGGACAACTAATCAGCCCCAGCATTTT. Residues: CASSLEGTTNQPQHF.

The J gene is TRBJ2-5, the V gene TRBV19; D unresolved. The CDR3 is 14 amino acids. V was shortened by 6 bases and J by 2 bases, with 13 bases between the two germline ends. In germline, CDR1 is LNHDA, CDR2 SQIVND (reference sequence). The CDR3 region is CASRKRSGQETQYF. The CDR3 DNA sequence: TGTGCCAGTAGAAAAAGGTCGGGTCAAGAGACCCAGTACTTC.

The J gene is TRBJ2-7, the V gene TRBV5-6; the D call may be TRBD1 or TRBD2 (5 bases each). The germline V gene encodes CDR1 SGHDT and CDR2 YYEEEE. V lost 4 bases and J 6 bases, leaving 14 bases between the germline ends. The CDR3 runs to 13 residues. The CDR3 reads CASSPGRVSEQYF. The CDR3 nucleotides read TGTGCCAGCAGCCCGGGACGCGTCTCCGAGCAGTACTTC.

With respect to this clone: The sample carries other DNA sequences with the same CDR3. The chain combines TRBV7-2 with TRBJ2-7, with 8 bases that match TRBD2. CDR1 SGHTA and CDR2 FQGNSA come from the germline V gene. The CDR3 covers 14 residues. V was clipped by 2 bases and J by 3 bases; unmatched bases: 3. CDR3 DNA sequence: TGTGCCAGCAGCTTACGCGGGAGGAGCTACGAGCAGTACTTC. It codes for CASSLRGRSYEQYF.

The chain links TRBV5-8 to TRBJ2-7; D is uncertain. Germline CDR1 SGHTS, CDR2 YDEGEE. V lost 9 bases and J 1 base, leaving 14 bases between the germline ends. The CDR3 extends over 13 amino acids. In DNA, the CDR3 is TGTGCCACCAGGACGTACCATTCCTACGAGCAGTACTTC. Translating gives CATRTYHSYEQYF.

This chain uses TRBV28 with TRBJ2-2, with unresolved D. The CDR3 loop spans 16 amino acids. CDR1 and CDR2 (germline): MDHEN, SYDVKM. The V and J ends lost 3 bases and 3 bases respectively, with 14 bases between them. This chain's CDR3 is CASSFALTPYTGELFF. In DNA, the CDR3 is TGTGCCAGCAGTTTCGCCCTGACTCCCTACACCGGGGAGCTGTTTTTT.

This sequence joins TRBV5-1 and TRBJ2-3; D perhaps matches TRBD2 (6 bases). The CDR3 contains 14 residues. V was trimmed by 4 bases and J by 2 bases, leaving 11 bases between them. CDR1 SGHRS and CDR2 YFSETQ come from the germline V gene. CDR3 loop: CASSPGTYTDTQYF. For the CDR3, the DNA is TGCGCCAGCAGCCCCGGGACTTACACAGATACGCAGTATTTT.

The CDR3 nucleotides read TGTGCCAGCAGCCAAATCGGCGCCGGGCCCGGGGAGCTGTTTTTT. This sequence encodes CASSQIGAGPGELFF. The V and J genes are TRBV14 and TRBJ2-2; no clear D gene. Germline values: CDR1 SGHDN, CDR2 FVKESK. CDR3 length equals 15 residues. V was pared by 2 bases and J by 6 bases, with 13 bases between.

The CDR3 spells CASSVDNSPNEQFF. The CDR3 bases are TGCGCCAGCAGCGTGGACAATTCCCCTAATGAGCAGTTCTTC. The V call is TRBV5-1, the J call TRBJ2-1; maybe TRBD1 (5 bases). Per the germline V gene, CDR1 is SGHRS and CDR2 is YFSETQ. V was shortened by 4 bases and J by 7 bases, with 15 bases between the two germline ends. CDR3 length: 14 amino acids.